These 25 T cell receptor beta chains came from one sample sequenced in a study of identical twins. TCRdb reprocessed the 5' RACE reads via MiXCR and lists one record per CDR3 protein. The table includes around 530,000 distinct CDR3 sequences, 12% to 15% detected once. The sample also formed part of further work on yellow fever vaccine responses in identical twins.

Material for sequencing was CD4+ T cells sorted from blood. All receptors derive from a young woman in good health.

This clonotype was seen a few times. The CDR3 loop is CSVEDLSLAGKSEQYF. CDR3 nucleotide sequence: TGCAGCGTTGAAGATCTGTCACTAGCGGGAAAATCGGAGCAGTACTTC. The chain links TRBV29-1 to TRBJ2-7, with 10 bases fitting TRBD2. There are 16 residues in the CDR3. After removal of 0 bases from V and 7 bases from J, the junction contained 12 bases not matched to a gene. CDR1 and CDR2 from the germline V gene are SQVTM and ANQGSEA.

This clonotype was counted only a few times. J is TRBJ2-3 and V is TRBV5-1, with D tentatively TRBD1 or TRBD2 (5 bases each). Germline-derived CDR1 and CDR2 are SGHRS and YFSETQ. CDR3 length: 15 amino acids. V gave up 0 bases and J gave up 7 bases, with 15 bases separating them. DNA for the CDR3: TGCGCCAGCAGCTTGGGAGGGGTAACCCCCAATACGCAGTATTTT. This translates into CASSLGGVTPNTQYF.

This sequence joins TRBV2 and TRBJ2-7; 9 nucleotides align to TRBD2. Germline loops: CDR1 SNHLY, CDR2 FYNNEI. With V trimmed by 7 bases and J by 5 bases, 6 bases remained unmatched. The CDR3 extends over 13 amino acids. The CDR3 nucleotides read TGTGCCAGCACCTTCGCGGGAGGGCACGAGCAGTACTTC. Translated: CASTFAGGHEQYF.

The chain joins TRBV28 to TRBJ2-1; D tentatively reads TRBD1 or TRBD2 (5 bases each). Germline CDR1 reads MDHEN; CDR2 reads SYDVKM. The V end lost 6 bases, the J end lost 7 bases, and 25 bases lay between the germline ends. The CDR3 extends over 17 amino acids. Here the CDR3 DNA reads TGTGCCAGCAGCCATAGCCCCGGGACCACGCGCATGAATGAGCAGTTCTTC. Protein: CASSHSPGTTRMNEQFF.

This clonotype has a handful of counts. This chain uses TRBV2 with TRBJ1-2; no clear D. V was clipped by 2 bases and J by 8 bases, with 9 bases between them. CDR1 SNHLY and CDR2 FYNNEI come from the germline V gene. The CDR3 sequence is 12 residues long. CDR3 protein: CASSELNWGYTF. The CDR3 coding sequence is TGTGCCAGCAGTGAATTGAATTGGGGCTACACCTTC. The entire variable domain, with the rest obtained from reference TRBV2 and TRBJ1-2, is as follows: EPEVTQTPSHQVTQMGQEVILRCVPISNHLYFYWYRQILGQKVEFLVSFYNNEISEKSEIFDDQFSVERPDGSNFTLKIRSTKLEDSAMYFCASSELNWGYTFGSGTRLTVV.

This chain joins TRBV7-3 and TRBJ2-5; D gene unclear. Germline lookup yields CDR1 SGHTA and CDR2 FQGTGA. The CDR3 has 15 residues. V was cut by 6 bases and J by 5 bases, with 19 bases left in between. This chain's CDR3 is CASSPRKAALETQYF. In DNA, the CDR3 is TGTGCCAGCAGTCCCCGGAAGGCAGCTCTTGAGACCCAGTACTTC.

The rearrangement links TRBV28 to TRBJ1-1, with TRBD1 matching over 8 bases. CDR1 and CDR2 (germline): MDHEN, SYDVKM. The trim removed 6 bases at V and 4 bases at J, leaving 7 bases unmatched. The CDR3 has 14 amino acids. CDR3 nucleotides: TGTGCCAGCAGATCGGGACAGGTGGGCACTGAAGCTTTCTTT. Translation: CASRSGQVGTEAFF.

The V call is TRBV20-1, the J call TRBJ1-1; 10 bases align to TRBD1. The CDR3 runs to 14 residues. Germline V gene lookup returns CDR1 DFQATT and CDR2 SNEGSKA (reference sequence). The V segment lost 0 bases and the J segment 5 bases; nucleotides outside the gene matches: 3. CDR3 DNA sequence: TGCAGTGCTAGAGAGACAGGGGGCTGGACTGAAGCTTTCTTT. Translating gives CSARETGGWTEAFF.

The chain has TRBV12-3 or TRBV12-4 and TRBJ1-1; 8 nucleotides agree with TRBD1. V shed 6 bases, J shed 11 bases, and the junction held 8 bases outside the gene matches. The CDR3 covers 12 residues. CDR3 sequence: CASRKATGEAFF. The CDR3 DNA reads TGTGCCAGCAGGAAAGCGACAGGGGAGGCTTTCTTT.

This clonotype was seen at least ten times. The chain uses TRBV29-1 and TRBJ2-1, with TRBD2 matching 8 bases. The CDR3 extends over 15 amino acids. The trim removed 4 bases at V and 0 bases at J, leaving 5 bases unmatched. Germline-derived CDR1 and CDR2 are SQVTM and ANQGSEA. Here the CDR3 DNA reads TGCAGCGTTGGTAGCGGGATGATCTCCTACAATGAGCAGTTCTTC. It is translated as CSVGSGMISYNEQFF.

Ten or more counts support this clonotype. J is TRBJ2-2 and V is TRBV2; 8 nucleotides align to TRBD1. The V segment lost 10 bases and the J segment 5 bases; nucleotides outside the gene matches: 9. This CDR3 is 14 amino acids long. Germline V gene lookup returns CDR1 SNHLY and CDR2 FYNNEI. The CDR3 nucleotides are TGTGCCACCAAAGCTACAGGGGGAACCGGGGAGCTGTTTTTT. Translated: CATKATGGTGELFF.

This clonotype was picked up a small number of times. The chain carries TRBV3-1 and TRBJ2-2; 9 bases are a match to TRBD2. Germline CDR1 is LGHDT and CDR2 is YNNKEL (reference sequence). This CDR3 spans 14 amino acids. V lost 4 bases and J lost 5; bases outside the gene matches: 2. This chain's CDR3 is CASSRGLATGELFF. The CDR3 coding sequence is TGTGCCAGCAGCCGTGGACTAGCGACCGGGGAGCTGTTTTTT.

The CDR3 bases are TGTGCCAGCAGCTTAGACGGTAGCGGGGGGGTTCGAGAGCAGTTCTTC. Amino acids: CASSLDGSGGVREQFF. This chain links TRBV7-2 with TRBJ2-1, with 11 bases aligning to TRBD2. V shed 1 base and J 10 bases; nucleotides not matched to a gene: 9. Germline values: CDR1 SGHTA, CDR2 FQGNSA. The CDR3 has 16 amino acids.

The chain carries TRBV3-1 and TRBJ2-5; D gene uncertain. V lost 1 base and J lost 2, with 11 bases in between. Germline V gene sequence: CDR1 LGHDT, CDR2 YNNKEL (reference sequence). The CDR3 sequence is 15 residues long. The CDR3 DNA follows: TGTGCCAGCAGCCAAGTGAGTGGGGATCAAGAGACCCAGTACTTC. It specifies CASSQVSGDQETQYF.

This clonotype was picked up a small number of times. This could be a read error, since a much larger clone is one nucleotide away. The chain uses TRBV3-1 and TRBJ2-7; unclear D gene. Between the trimmed V and J ends, which lost 1 base and 5 bases, there was a span of 3 bases. Per the germline V gene, CDR1 is LGHDT and CDR2 is YNNKEL (reference sequence). The CDR3 consists of 11 residues. CDR3 DNA sequence: TGTGCCAGCAGCCAAGGGGACGAGCAGTACTTC. Its protein product is CASSQGDEQYF.

The rearrangement uses TRBV20-1 and TRBJ2-1; 11 bases are a match to TRBD2. Germline-derived CDR1 and CDR2 are DFQATT and SNEGSKA (reference sequence). The CDR3 spans 16 residues. Trimming cost V 0 bases and J 8 bases; bases outside gene matches: 9. DNA of the CDR3: TGCAGTGCTAGAGACCGGAGGACTAGCGGGTTGTATGAGCAGTTCTTC. It encodes CSARDRRTSGLYEQFF.

The V call is TRBV7-8, the J call TRBJ2-7; D not certain. Germline V gene sequence: CDR1 SGHVS, CDR2 FQNEAQ. The V end was cut by 3 bases, the J end by 1 base, with 10 bases between. This CDR3 comprises 14 residues. CDR3 protein: CASSFAAFSYEQYV. The CDR3 DNA follows: TGTGCCAGCAGCTTCGCGGCGTTTTCCTACGAGCAGTACGTC.

This clonotype was seen more than once but under ten times. The chain has TRBV20-1 and TRBJ1-2; unclear D gene. CDR3 size: 12 residues. Germline CDR1 and CDR2: DFQATT and SNEGSKA (reference sequence). The CDR3 here is CRAPGLRYGYTF. The CDR3 DNA follows: TGCAGGGCTCCCGGGTTGCGCTATGGCTACACCTTC.

The chain is built from TRBV25-1 and TRBJ2-1; TRBD2 agrees at 7 bases. The J segment lost 4 bases and the V segment lost 6 bases, leaving 9 bases of the junction unmatched. This CDR3 has 15 residues. Per the germline V gene, CDR1 is MGHDK and CDR2 is SYGVNS. CDR3 sequence reads: CASSPPASGYNEQFF. The CDR3 DNA is TGTGCCAGCAGCCCCCCGGCTAGCGGATACAATGAGCAGTTCTTC.

The chain uses TRBV7-8 and TRBJ2-7, with 9 bases matching TRBD1. This CDR3 has 16 amino acids. Germline V gene data show CDR1 as SGHVS and CDR2 as FQNEAQ. Trimming removed 5 bases from V and 0 bases from J; junction bases left unmatched: 8. This CDR3 is CASSQYGQGNSYEQYF. The CDR3 region has the DNA TGTGCCAGCAGCCAATACGGACAGGGGAACTCCTACGAGCAGTACTTC.

CDR3 in amino acids: CASSVGEGERLETQYF. CDR3 coding DNA: TGTGCCAGCAGCGTAGGGGAGGGAGAACGTTTGGAGACCCAGTACTTC. The rearrangement joins TRBV9 to TRBJ2-5; 7 nucleotides line up with TRBD2. Trimming at V came to 0 bases and at J to 5 bases, leaving 10 bases not matched to a gene. CDR3 length: 16 amino acids. CDR1 is SGDLS, CDR2 YYNGEE, per germline.

This rearrangement joins TRBV7-3 to TRBJ2-3; 8 bases align to TRBD2. The trim removed 5 bases at V and 2 bases at J, leaving 6 bases unmatched. The CDR3 has 15 residues. The germline V gene has CDR1 SGHTA and CDR2 FQGTGA. For the CDR3, the DNA is TGTGCCAGCAGCCCTCAGACTAGCGCCACAGATACGCAGTATTTT. Encoded protein: CASSPQTSATDTQYF.

The rearrangement joins TRBV13 to TRBJ2-4, with 13 bases fitting TRBD2. With V trimmed by 1 base and J by 6 bases, 3 bases remained unmatched. This CDR3 spans 16 amino acids. Germline-derived CDR1 and CDR2 are PRHDT and FYEKMQ (reference sequence). DNA for the CDR3: TGTGCCAGCAGCTTAGCCCGGACTAGCGGGGGAAACATTCAGTACTTC. The encoded protein is CASSLARTSGGNIQYF.

This rearrangement joins TRBV12-3 or TRBV12-4 to TRBJ1-1; 10 bases are shared with TRBD1. The CDR3 is made up of 15 amino acids. V lost 3 bases to trimming and J lost 7 bases; unmatched junction nucleotides: 8. CDR3 in amino acids: CASSFRDRGAGEAFF. DNA of the CDR3: TGTGCCAGCAGTTTTAGGGACAGGGGCGCCGGTGAAGCTTTCTTT.

This clonotype has a handful of counts. V usage is TRBV16 and J usage is TRBJ1-6; 7 bases are a match to TRBD1. With V trimmed by 0 bases and J by 7 bases, 3 bases remained unmatched. Germline loops: CDR1 KGHSY, CDR2 FQNENV. The length of the CDR3 is 15 residues. The chain's CDR3 is CASSQSRTGNSPLHF. The CDR3 DNA is TGTGCCAGCAGCCAATCCCGGACAGGAAATTCACCCCTCCACTTT.